One and the same sample provided the 9 T cell receptor beta chains below, sequenced in a study of T-cell memory formation after mild COVID-19. A single record per CDR3 protein comes from TCRdb applying MiXCR to the 5' RACE reads. Of around 510,000 distinct CDR3 sequences in the sample, roughly 22% were seen once. The sample was PBMCs or a T cell subset sorted from them (not recorded which). These receptor sequences come from an adult woman who had mild COVID-19 (a few samples of this study predate the infection). Cell type and time point are not known.

This clonotype occurred a few times. The chain combines TRBV2 with TRBJ1-1, with D unresolved. This CDR3 comprises 13 residues. V lost 5 bases to trimming and J lost 0 bases, with 7 bases between them. CDR1 is SNHLY, CDR2 FYNNEI, per germline. The CDR3 region has the DNA TGTGCCAGCAGTCAACACCTGAACACTGAAGCTTTCTTT. Encoded protein: CASSQHLNTEAFF. The full variable domain, with the rest looked up from reference TRBV2 and TRBJ1-1, is EPEVTQTPSHQVTQMGQEVILRCVPISNHLYFYWYRQILGQKVEFLVSFYNNEISEKSEIFDDQFSVERPDGSNFTLKIRSTKLEDSAMYFCASSQHLNTEAFFGQGTRLTVV.

The sample holds a few counts of this clonotype. The rearrangement uses TRBV27 and TRBJ2-2, with a weak D call TRBD1 (5 bases). Germline CDR1 MNHEY, CDR2 SMNVEV (reference sequence). The CDR3 is 13 amino acids. V was shortened by 1 base and J by 7 bases, with 7 bases between the two germline ends. CDR3 nucleotides: TGTGCCAGCAGTTTATTAGGGGTCGGGGAGCTGTTTTTT. Protein product: CASSLLGVGELFF.

This sequence joins TRBV5-5 and TRBJ2-3, with 10 bases matching TRBD1. The V and J ends lost 4 bases and 5 bases, in that order; junction bases with no gene match: 16. Germline V CDR1 and CDR2: SGHKS, YYEKEE (reference sequence). The CDR3 extends over 18 amino acids. The CDR3 is CASSLPSAGTGEGDTQYF. DNA for the CDR3: TGTGCCAGCAGCCTCCCCTCCGCCGGGACAGGGGAGGGAGATACGCAGTATTTT.

The V gene is TRBV4-1, the J gene TRBJ2-7; D ambiguous. The CDR3 covers 13 residues. Germline loops: CDR1 MGHRA, CDR2 YSYEKL. Trimming pared 3 bases from V and 5 bases from J, leaving 11 bases between. The CDR3 reads CASSQSLPDEQYF. CDR3 DNA sequence: TGCGCCAGCAGCCAGTCCCTCCCCGACGAGCAGTACTTC.

V usage is TRBV12-3 or TRBV12-4 and J usage is TRBJ1-2; a weak D match, TRBD1 (5 bases). The V end was cut by 7 bases, the J end by 4 bases, with 13 bases between. The CDR3 runs 13 residues. Written as DNA, the CDR3 is TGTGCCAGCAACCTCGGGGACCTCTATGGCTACACCTTC. Its protein is CASNLGDLYGYTF.

This clonotype was counted only a few times. The rearrangement joins TRBV7-9 to TRBJ2-2; the match to TRBD1 covers 11 bases. Unmatched junction bases numbered 10, after V lost 5 bases and J lost 5 bases. CDR3 length: 17 residues. The germline V gene has CDR1 SEHNR and CDR2 FQNEAQ (reference sequence). CDR3 in amino acids: CASSPNPGQGATGELFF. The CDR3 region has the DNA TGTGCCAGCAGCCCAAACCCCGGACAGGGGGCAACCGGGGAGCTGTTTTTT. The complete variable domain, with remaining parts taken from reference TRBV7-9 and TRBJ2-2, reads DTGVSQNPRHKITKRGQNVTFRCDPISEHNRLYWYRQTLGQGPEFLTYFQNEAQLEKSRLLSDRFSAERPKGSFSTLEIQRTEQGDSAMYLCASSPNPGQGATGELFFGEGSRLTVL.

The chain carries TRBV4-3 and TRBJ2-2; 9 nucleotides agree with TRBD2. The CDR3 runs 17 residues. The V gene's germline CDR1 is LGHNA and CDR2 YSLEER. V lost 0 bases and J lost 6; bases outside the gene matches: 8. This CDR3 is CASSQDSSGRSPGELFF. CDR3 DNA sequence: TGCGCCAGCAGCCAAGATTCGAGCGGGAGGTCACCCGGGGAGCTGTTTTTT.

The chain joins TRBV2 to TRBJ1-2; D is perhaps TRBD1 (6 bases). V shed 7 bases and J shed 2 bases, with 14 bases lying between them. CDR3 size: 14 residues. The germline V gene encodes CDR1 SNHLY and CDR2 FYNNEI. As DNA, the CDR3 is TGTGCCAGCACCCGACAGGACTTAAACTATGGCTACACCTTC. This translates into CASTRQDLNYGYTF.

This clonotype was detected ten times or more. The J gene is TRBJ2-1, the V gene TRBV29-1; D is perhaps TRBD2 (6 bases). The CDR3 is 13 residues long. V shed 3 bases and J shed 7 bases, with 13 bases lying between them. The germline CDR1 and CDR2 sequences are SQVTM and ANQGSEA. In DNA form, the CDR3 reads TGCAGCGTTGAGGCGGGAAAGAGGAATGAGCAGTTCTTC. Encoded protein: CSVEAGKRNEQFF.